The table lists the clone carrying this TCR beta chain with a count of one. An end of the junction differs from the germline gene, which may be a read error. In the original processing: Reference gene primer amplification yielded estimated nucleated cell counts. The protocol was immunoSEQ multiplex PCR, while the TCRdb copy is restricted to in-frame clones and leaves out a portion. V and J calls and clone size come straight from that table; D and trimming were deduced from the DNA. The sample shows under 250,000 clones, 85% of them seen only once. The data are from a study of blood T cell repertoires in COVID-19. This CDR3 contains 13 residues. CDR1 and CDR2 (germline): SSHAT, FNYEAQ (reference sequence).

This TCR derives from a woman aged 55-70 years with active or convalescent COVID-19. Material for sequencing was peripheral blood. The rearrangement links TRBV7-7 to TRBJ2-1; D may be TRBD1 (6 bases). The CDR3 nucleotides are TGTGCTAGCAGCCTCGACAGGAACGATGAGCAGTTCTTC. It specifies CASSLDRNDEQFF.